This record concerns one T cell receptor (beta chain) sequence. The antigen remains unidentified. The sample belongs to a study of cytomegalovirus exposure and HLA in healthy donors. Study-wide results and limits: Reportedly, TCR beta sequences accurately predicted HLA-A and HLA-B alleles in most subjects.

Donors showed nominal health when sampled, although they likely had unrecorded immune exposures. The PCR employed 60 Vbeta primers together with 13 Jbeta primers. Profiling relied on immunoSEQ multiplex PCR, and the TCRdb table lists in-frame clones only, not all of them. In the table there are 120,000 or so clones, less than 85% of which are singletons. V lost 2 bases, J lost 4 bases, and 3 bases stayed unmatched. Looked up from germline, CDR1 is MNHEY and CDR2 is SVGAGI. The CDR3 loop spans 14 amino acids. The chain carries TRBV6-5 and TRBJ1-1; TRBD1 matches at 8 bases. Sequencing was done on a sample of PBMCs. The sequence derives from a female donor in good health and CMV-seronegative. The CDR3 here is CASSYDRGVTEAFF. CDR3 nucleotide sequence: TGTGCCAGCAGTTACGACAGGGGTGTCACTGAAGCTTTCTTT.